The next 6 T cell receptor beta chains were all read from a single sample in a study of blood T cell repertoires in COVID-19. Clones were read by immunoSEQ multiplex PCR, and TCRdb kept only the in-frame ones, dropping some. This sample has 100,000 to 150,000 clones, with approximately 83% found just once. The sample was peripheral blood. All receptors derive from a woman in her sixties or seventies with acute or convalescent COVID-19.

The V and J genes are TRBV7-8 and TRBJ2-2; TRBD1 matches at 12 bases. V lost 3 bases, J lost 6 bases, and 5 bases stayed unmatched. Germline assignment: CDR1 SGHVS and CDR2 FQNEAQ. The CDR3 covers 16 residues. The chain's CDR3 is CASSLGTGGESGELFF. The CDR3 DNA reads as TGTGCCAGCAGCTTGGGGACAGGGGGCGAATCCGGGGAGCTGTTTTTT.

The chain has TRBV7-2 and TRBJ1-2, with 8 bases aligning to TRBD1. The V gene end was trimmed by 6 bases and the J gene end by 4 bases; junction bases not matched to a gene: 10. The CDR3 length is 15 residues. Germline CDR1 SGHTA, CDR2 FQGNSA. CDR3 nucleotide sequence: TGTGCCAGCAGTCCCGGACAGGGACCGGGCTATGGCTACACCTTC. Residues: CASSPGQGPGYGYTF.

This chain connects TRBV6-5 to TRBJ1-5, with a possible D match to TRBD1 (5 bases). The germline CDR1 and CDR2 sequences are MNHEY and SVGAGI. The CDR3 consists of 12 residues. V lost 8 bases to trimming and J lost 2 bases, with 7 bases between them. The CDR3 sequence is CASGGGNQPQHF. The CDR3 DNA reads TGTGCCAGCGGGGGGGGCAATCAGCCCCAGCATTTT.

This chain joins TRBV6-5 and TRBJ2-1, with a tentative D call TRBD1 (6 bases). The CDR3 loop spans 13 amino acids. V lost 2 bases, J lost 15 bases, and 17 bases lay in between. Germline CDR1 and CDR2: MNHEY and SVGAGI. This CDR3 reads CASSYDSQGRRFF. Here the CDR3 DNA reads TGTGCCAGCAGTTACGACAGCCAGGGGCGTCGGTTCTTC.

The chain is built from TRBV6-6 and TRBJ1-1; D not certain. Germline-derived CDR1 and CDR2 are MNHNY and SVGAGI (reference sequence). CDR3 length: 14 residues. V was clipped by 0 bases and J by 1 base, with 6 bases between them. CDR3: CASSYSETNTEAFF. In DNA form, the CDR3 reads TGTGCCAGCAGTTACTCGGAGACGAACACTGAAGCTTTCTTT.

This sequence joins TRBV7-9 and TRBJ2-5, with TRBD1 identical over 7 bases. Looked up from germline, CDR1 is SEHNR and CDR2 is FQNEAQ (reference sequence). The junction had 4 bases not matched to a gene; V was cut back by 3 bases and J by 0 bases. This CDR3 spans 15 amino acids. As DNA, the CDR3 is TGTGCCAGCAGCTTGGGACAGCCGTACCAAGAGACCCAGTACTTC. Translation: CASSLGQPYQETQYF.